This TCR beta chain was recorded in a study of T cell responses to AZD1222 COVID-19 vaccine. The study, taken as a whole, reports: CD4 TCRs associated with vaccination spanned spike, dominating at 160-218 and 743-854. A mostly white British donor set with more females was recruited, and clonal diversity was possibly underestimated.

The study pooled second doses at about 4 or about 12 weeks. About this clone itself: Antigen: not known.

Libraries were prepared by immunoSEQ multiplex PCR; TCRdb keeps only in-frame clonotypes and omits some of them. Among just under 90,000 clones listed, 89% were seen once. This CDR3 contains 14 residues. The germline V and J ends were trimmed by 6 bases and 4 bases, with 15 bases remaining between them. Germline V CDR1 and CDR2: MNHEY, SVGAGI. The chain joins TRBV6-5 to TRBJ1-1, with D possibly TRBD1 on 6 matching bases. The sequences come from peripheral blood, collected 28 days after the second AZD1222 dose. This TCR was recovered from an adult who received the AZD1222 COVID-19 vaccine. CDR3: CASRPDRSSTEAFF. As DNA, the CDR3 is TGTGCCAGCAGACCAGACAGGTCTAGCACTGAAGCTTTCTTT.